This T cell receptor (beta chain) was profiled in a study of T cell responses to AZD1222 COVID-19 vaccine. About the research overall: Samples with a second dose at about 4 or about 12 weeks were pooled together. Study-wide results and caveats: The span of vaccine-associated CD4 TCRs extended across spike, with dominance at 160-218 and 743-854. Among the donors, most were white British and more were female, and clonal diversity was possibly underestimated. Only a handful of people who got AZD1222 tested seropositive at baseline.

As for this clone: Its antigen is unknown.

The V segment lost 2 bases and the J segment 5 bases; nucleotides outside the gene matches: 13. The CDR3 totals 17 residues. Germline V gene lookup returns CDR1 ENHRY and CDR2 SYGVKD. Clones were sequenced by immunoSEQ multiplex PCR, and TCRdb holds only the in-frame ones, with some missing. This sample carries 100,000 to 120,000 clones, around 89% of them seen once, and the ten largest clones take around 1.6%. The clonotype comes from an adult in good health. This specimen consisted of peripheral blood, obtained on day 0 of AZD1222 vaccination. The genes are TRBV10-3 and TRBJ1-1, with TRBD1 matching 8 bases. The CDR3 here is CAISENAGGSWGTEAFF. The CDR3 bases are TGTGCCATCAGTGAGAATGCAGGGGGCAGTTGGGGAACTGAAGCTTTCTTT.